The clone carrying this T cell receptor beta chain was seen only a few times. Trimming shortened V by 3 bases and J by 8 bases, and 13 bases separated the two germline ends. Germline CDR1 reads SGHAT; CDR2 reads FQNNGV. The CDR3 sequence is 14 residues long. TCRdb called the 5' RACE reads again in MiXCR, with one record for every CDR3 protein. The sample includes 75,000 to 95,000 distinct CDR3 sequences, roughly 17% of them seen just once. This specimen comes from a study of early T cells in non-severe SARS-CoV-2 infection. The chain links TRBV11-2 to TRBJ2-2; D unclear. The source of this sequence is an adult who was a healthcare worker with PCR-confirmed SARS-CoV-2 infection or an uninfected control (not recorded which). Sequences were derived from whole blood, sampled at baseline. The CDR3 sequence is CASSLPSRVGELFF. DNA of the CDR3: TGTGCCAGCAGCTTGCCTAGTCGGGTGGGGGAGCTGTTTTTT.